These 11 T cell receptor beta chains share one sample of origin, sequenced in a study of blood T cell repertoires in COVID-19. Generated by immunoSEQ multiplex PCR, the TCRdb table keeps only in-frame clones and is missing some. The sample yields about 12,000 clones, more than 75% seen once. The specimen sequenced was peripheral blood. Receptors were obtained from a man between 65 and 85 years old with active COVID-19.

The chain employs TRBV27 and TRBJ1-2, with D hard to call. This CDR3 is 13 amino acids long. V was trimmed by 0 bases and J by 4 bases, leaving 6 bases between them. CDR1 is MNHEY, CDR2 SMNVEV, per germline (reference sequence). CDR3 residues: CASSLSLGYGYTF. The CDR3 DNA is TGTGCCAGCAGTTTATCCCTAGGCTATGGCTACACCTTC.

This sequence joins TRBV4-3 and TRBJ2-3; D is uncertain. V gave up 5 bases and J gave up 4 bases, with 13 bases separating them. The CDR3 extends over 14 amino acids. CDR1 LGHNA and CDR2 YSLEER come from the germline V gene. The CDR3 DNA reads TGCGCCAGCAGCACCGAGGTAGCTTCAGATACGCAGTATTTT. This encodes CASSTEVASDTQYF.

CDR3 DNA: TGTGCCAGTAGTACGGGACTAGCGGGAGTGATTGGGATCACAGATACGCAGTATTTT. Translating it yields CASSTGLAGVIGITDTQYF. V and J are TRBV19 and TRBJ2-3; TRBD2 matches at 14 bases. Trimming cost V 4 bases and J 2 bases; bases outside gene matches: 11. Germline assignment: CDR1 LNHDA and CDR2 SQIVND (reference sequence). This CDR3 contains 19 residues.

The J gene is TRBJ1-2, the V gene TRBV18; 10 positions match TRBD1. The germline CDR1 and CDR2 sequences are KGHSH and LQKENI. The CDR3 is 16 amino acids. V lost 5 bases to trimming and J lost 8 bases; unmatched junction nucleotides: 14. The CDR3 here is CASSSIHGTGAPGYTF. The CDR3 coding sequence is TGTGCCAGCTCATCGATTCACGGGACAGGGGCGCCAGGCTACACCTTC.

The chain uses TRBV3-1 (or the pseudogene TRBV3-2) and TRBJ1-2; the match to TRBD1 covers 7 bases. Germline CDR1 is LGHDT and CDR2 is YNNKEL (reference sequence). J gave up 7 bases and V 3 bases, and 8 bases lay outside the gene matches. The length of the CDR3 is 14 residues. CDR3 residues: CASSHIDRESGYTF. The CDR3 DNA reads TGTGCCAGCAGCCACATTGACAGGGAATCTGGCTACACCTTC.

This clone showed up just once. This rearrangement joins TRBV5-6 to TRBJ2-2; 9 bases agree with TRBD1. The CDR3 sequence is 14 residues long. With V trimmed by 0 bases and J by 8 bases, 2 bases remained unmatched. Looked up from germline, CDR1 is SGHDT and CDR2 is YYEEEE. CDR3 coding DNA: TGTGCCAGCAGCTTGGGACAGGGGGTTGGGGAGCTGTTTTTT. Protein sequence: CASSLGQGVGELFF.

This sequence joins TRBV5-1 and TRBJ2-3, with D possibly being TRBD1 (5 bases). CDR3 length: 15 amino acids. V was pared by 5 bases and J by 3 bases, with 16 bases between. In germline, CDR1 is SGHRS, CDR2 YFSETQ. This chain's CDR3 is CASSPAQGRTDTQYF. For the CDR3, the DNA is TGCGCCAGCAGTCCAGCCCAGGGAAGGACAGATACGCAGTATTTT.

The chain recombines TRBV10-2 with TRBJ2-7, with D possibly matching TRBD1 (5 bases). CDR1 and CDR2 from the germline V gene are WSHSY and SAAADI. V was trimmed by 6 bases and J by 3 bases, leaving 6 bases between them. The CDR3 is 11 amino acids. CDR3 residues: CASRGRYEQYF. CDR3 coding DNA: TGCGCCAGCAGGGGGCGCTACGAGCAGTACTTC.

The chain combines TRBV10-3 with TRBJ1-5; D uncertain. This CDR3 has 13 amino acids. Deletions cut 7 bases from V and 8 bases from J, with 15 bases between. Germline loops: CDR1 ENHRY, CDR2 SYGVKD. CDR3 loop: CAIILGSPEPQHF. The CDR3 DNA reads as TGTGCCATCATTCTAGGGAGTCCGGAGCCCCAGCATTTT.

The gene calls are TRBV3-1 (or the pseudogene TRBV3-2) and TRBJ2-5; D not resolved. The ends were cut back, 1 base at V and 5 bases at J, with 5 bases in the middle. Germline loops: CDR1 LGHDT, CDR2 YNNKEL (reference sequence). This CDR3 spans 12 amino acids. In DNA, the CDR3 is TGTGCCAGCAGCCAAGTCCGGGAGACCCAGTACTTC. Translation: CASSQVRETQYF.

The chain joins TRBV4-1 to TRBJ2-7; D is perhaps TRBD1 (5 bases). The CDR3 is 15 residues long. Trimming took 0 bases from V and 7 from J, leaving 16 bases between them. Germline V gene lookup returns CDR1 MGHRA and CDR2 YSYEKL. CDR3 DNA: TGCGCCAGCAGCCAAGAAGGGGCTCCTCGGAATGAGCAGTACTTC. Encoded protein: CASSQEGAPRNEQYF.